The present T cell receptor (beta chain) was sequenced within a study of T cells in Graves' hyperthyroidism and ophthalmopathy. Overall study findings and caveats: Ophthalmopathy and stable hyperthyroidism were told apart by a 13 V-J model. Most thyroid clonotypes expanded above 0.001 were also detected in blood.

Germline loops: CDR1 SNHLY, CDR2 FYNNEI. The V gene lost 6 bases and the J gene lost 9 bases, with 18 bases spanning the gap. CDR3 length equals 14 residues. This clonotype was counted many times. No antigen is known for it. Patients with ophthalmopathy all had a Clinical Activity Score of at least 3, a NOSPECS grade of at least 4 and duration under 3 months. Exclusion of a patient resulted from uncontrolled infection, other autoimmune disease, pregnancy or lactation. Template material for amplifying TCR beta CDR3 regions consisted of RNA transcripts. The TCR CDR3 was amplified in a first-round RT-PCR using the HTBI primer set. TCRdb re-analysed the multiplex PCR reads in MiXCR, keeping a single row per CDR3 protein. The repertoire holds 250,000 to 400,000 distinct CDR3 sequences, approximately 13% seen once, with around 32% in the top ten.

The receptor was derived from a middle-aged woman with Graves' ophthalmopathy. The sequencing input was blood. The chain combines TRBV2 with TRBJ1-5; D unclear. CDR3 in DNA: TGTGCCAGCAGCCGAGACGGGCCGTTGGGGCCCCAGCATTTT. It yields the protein CASSRDGPLGPQHF.